A single sample gave rise to the 7 T cell receptor beta chains below, sequenced in a study of blood T cells in healthy people across ages. Next came a second PCR, run for roughly 7 to 12 cycles, which used a sample-barcoded 5' primer along with a J-beta primer mix. Each CDR3 protein is one row after TCRdb ran MiXCR on the 5' RACE reads. The sample holds 900,000 to 950,000 distinct CDR3 sequences; roughly 28% are singletons and the top ten take roughly 10%. These data also formed part of another study, on T cells of mothers and their children.

The source material was blood. These TCRs come from a woman aged 40-49 years in good health.

Worth noting for this clonotype: This could be a read error, since a much larger clone is one nucleotide away. V is TRBV10-3 and J is TRBJ1-5; D unclear. This CDR3 region has 13 residues. The germline CDR1 and CDR2 sequences are ENHRY and SYGVKD. The CDR3 here is CAIGADSNPPQHF. DNA of the CDR3: TGTGCCATCGGAGCGGATAGCAATCCGCCCCAGCATTTT.

This clonotype showed up just a few times. The junction shows a germline mismatch at one end, possibly a read error. The chain links TRBV7-7 to TRBJ2-3, with D possibly matching TRBD2 (7 bases). The germline V gene encodes CDR1 SSHAT and CDR2 FNYEAQ (reference sequence). The CDR3 length is 18 residues. The CDR3 nucleotides read TGTGCTAGCAGCTTAGAAGCGGACAGCGGGGTCGGAACAGATACGCAGTATTTT. Translation: CASSLEADSGVGTDTQYF.

This chain joins TRBV20-1 and TRBJ1-4, with unresolved D. The ends were cut back, 4 bases at V and 0 bases at J, with 9 bases in the middle. Per the germline V gene, CDR1 is DFQATT and CDR2 is SNEGSKA (reference sequence). The CDR3 length is 14 residues. The CDR3 sequence: CSAITAATNEKLFF. In nucleotides, the CDR3 is TGCAGTGCTATCACAGCTGCAACTAATGAAAAACTGTTTTTT.

This clonotype appeared a few times. One base away lies a much larger clone, so this may be a sequencing read error. The chain recombines TRBV5-1 with TRBJ2-3; D remains unclear. Germline assignment: CDR1 SGHRS and CDR2 YFSETQ. The germline V and J ends were trimmed by 0 bases and 0 bases, with 11 bases remaining between them. The CDR3 totals 16 residues. The CDR3, as DNA: TGCGCCAGCAGCTTGGGGCTAGTGGATAGCACAGATACGCAGTATTTT. Translating it yields CASSLGLVDSTDTQYF.

This clonotype came up a few times. The rearrangement joins TRBV7-2 to TRBJ2-3; D gene unclear. CDR1 is SGHTA and CDR2 is FQGNSA in the germline V gene. V lost 5 bases and J lost 1, with 13 bases in between. This CDR3 comprises 15 residues. This CDR3 is CASSRPGQGTDTQYF. As DNA, the CDR3 is TGTGCCAGCAGCCGCCCCGGCCAGGGCACAGATACGCAGTATTTT.

This chain uses TRBV7-9 with TRBJ1-1; D unclear. Germline CDR1 is SEHNR and CDR2 is FQNEAQ (reference sequence). This CDR3 is built from 14 residues. V was clipped by 4 bases and J by 4 bases, with 13 bases between them. CDR3 DNA: TGTGCCAGCAGCTCAACCGATGGGATCACTGAAGCTTTCTTT. Translation gives CASSSTDGITEAFF.

This clonotype was picked up many times. The rearrangement links TRBV4-1 to TRBJ1-4; the match to TRBD1 covers 10 bases. CDR1 and CDR2 (germline): MGHRA, YSYEKL. The J segment lost 0 bases and the V segment lost 4 bases, leaving 2 bases of the junction unmatched. The CDR3 is 16 residues long. In DNA form, the CDR3 reads TGCGCCAGCAGCCCTGGACAGGGGGCAACTAATGAAAAACTGTTTTTT. Amino acids: CASSPGQGATNEKLFF.